The rows below give T cell receptor beta chains drawn from one sample of a study of blood T cell repertoires in COVID-19. Sequencing was performed with immunoSEQ multiplex PCR; in TCRdb, only in-frame clones are kept and a portion is missing. The profile shows more than 100,000 clones, 81% of them singletons. The sequencing sample was made of peripheral blood. Receptors were obtained from a woman aged 60 to 75 with active or convalescent COVID-19. CDR3s include the opening cysteine and the closing phenylalanine or tryptophan. Each record gives: J gene, V gene, D gene, clone size, CDR3 protein, CDR3 DNA. The D gene is left open where the match is weak. Clone size, where shown, is once, few, many, or a class for clones that have expanded.

J gene: TRBJ2-3
V gene: TRBV11-2
D gene: TRBD2
clone size: .
CDR3 protein: CASSLGGRVTDTQYF
CDR3 DNA: TGTGCCAGCAGCTTAGGGGGGAGGGTCACAGATACGCAGTATTTT

J gene: TRBJ2-7
V gene: TRBV6-5
D gene: TRBD2
clone size: .
CDR3 protein: CASSSNRLAGGYEQYF
CDR3 DNA: TGTGCCAGCAGTTCGAATAGACTAGCGGGAGGATACGAGCAGTACTTC

J gene: TRBJ2-1
V gene: TRBV28
D gene: TRBD2
clone size: .
CDR3 protein: CASSLAVEQFF
CDR3 DNA: TGTGCCAGCAGTCTAGCGGTGGAGCAGTTCTTC

J gene: TRBJ1-6
V gene: TRBV20-1
D gene: .
clone size: medium-sized
CDR3 protein: CSASLAGQGSNSPLHF
CDR3 DNA: TGCAGTGCTAGTCTCGCGGGGCAGGGTAGTAATTCACCCCTCCACTTT

J gene: TRBJ2-1
V gene: TRBV5-1
D gene: TRBD2
clone size: once
CDR3 protein: CASTLQGTSGNEQFF
CDR3 DNA: TGCGCCAGCACCTTGCAGGGGACTAGCGGGAATGAGCAGTTCTTC

J gene: TRBJ2-6
V gene: TRBV7-2
D gene: .
clone size: .
CDR3 protein: CASSLPMGGGANVLTF
CDR3 DNA: TGTGCCAGCAGCTTACCGATGGGAGGAGGGGCCAACGTCCTGACTTTC

J gene: TRBJ1-2
V gene: TRBV6-6
D gene: TRBD1
clone size: .
CDR3 protein: CASSSTGTGGRYGYTF
CDR3 DNA: TGTGCCAGCAGCTCGACCGGGACAGGGGGCAGGTATGGCTACACCTTC

J gene: TRBJ2-1
V gene: TRBV19
D gene: TRBD2
clone size: .
CDR3 protein: CASSIGAGDSYNEQFF
CDR3 DNA: TGTGCCAGTAGTATAGGGGCGGGAGACTCCTACAATGAGCAGTTCTTC

J gene: TRBJ1-5
V gene: TRBV18
D gene: TRBD1
clone size: few
CDR3 protein: CASSPYPTGGQPQHF
CDR3 DNA: TGTGCCAGCTCACCATATCCGACAGGGGGTCAGCCCCAGCATTTT

J gene: TRBJ2-2
V gene: TRBV2
D gene: TRBD2
clone size: .
CDR3 protein: CATSRAGGPIGELFF
CDR3 DNA: TGTGCCACCAGCAGGGCGGGGGGGCCGATCGGGGAGCTGTTTTTT

J gene: TRBJ1-4
V gene: TRBV5-1
D gene: TRBD1
clone size: .
CDR3 protein: CASSVTGGPRRGELFF
CDR3 DNA: TGCGCCAGCAGCGTCACAGGGGGCCCAAGAAGAGGCGAACTGTTTTTT

J gene: TRBJ2-5
V gene: TRBV7-2
D gene: .
clone size: once
CDR3 protein: CASSPTAAARETQYF
CDR3 DNA: TGTGCCAGCAGCCCCACGGCAGCGGCACGGGAGACCCAGTACTTC

J gene: TRBJ1-6
V gene: TRBV2
D gene: TRBD1
clone size: .
CDR3 protein: CASSEMWLQGASYNSPLHF
CDR3 DNA: TGTGCCAGCAGTGAAATGTGGTTACAGGGGGCATCCTATAATTCACCCCTCCACTTT

J gene: TRBJ2-5
V gene: TRBV11-2
D gene: TRBD2
clone size: .
CDR3 protein: CASSLWGLAGVLTQYF
CDR3 DNA: TGTGCCAGCAGCTTGTGGGGACTAGCGGGGGTCTTGACCCAGTACTTC

J gene: TRBJ1-4
V gene: TRBV24-1
D gene: TRBD1
clone size: once
CDR3 protein: CATSDPGQGNEKLFF
CDR3 DNA: TGTGCCACCAGTGACCCGGGACAGGGGAACGAAAAACTGTTTTTT

J gene: TRBJ1-2
V gene: TRBV6-6
D gene: .
clone size: .
CDR3 protein: CASSLTGPYGYTF
CDR3 DNA: TGTGCCAGCAGTTTGACAGGTCCCTATGGCTACACCTTC

J gene: TRBJ2-1
V gene: TRBV5-1
D gene: TRBD2
clone size: .
CDR3 protein: CASRPSGTKGEQFF
CDR3 DNA: TGCGCCAGCAGGCCTAGCGGGACGAAAGGTGAGCAGTTCTTC

J gene: TRBJ2-1
V gene: TRBV5-1
D gene: TRBD2
clone size: .
CDR3 protein: CASSFSGGPYNEQFF
CDR3 DNA: TGCGCCAGCAGCTTTTCGGGGGGACCTTACAATGAGCAGTTCTTC

J gene: TRBJ2-1
V gene: TRBV5-4
D gene: TRBD1
clone size: .
CDR3 protein: CASRVWDRGYGEQFF
CDR3 DNA: TGTGCCAGCAGGGTATGGGACAGGGGGTATGGTGAGCAGTTCTTC

J gene: TRBJ2-3
V gene: TRBV3-1/TRBV3-2
D gene: TRBD2
clone size: .
CDR3 protein: CASSSRAGGVGDTQYF
CDR3 DNA: TGTGCCAGCAGCTCCCGGGCGGGGGGGGTCGGAGATACGCAGTATTTT

J gene: TRBJ1-5
V gene: TRBV6-5
D gene: .
clone size: .
CDR3 protein: CASTRGYPNQPQHF
CDR3 DNA: TGTGCCAGCACAAGGGGATACCCCAATCAGCCCCAGCATTTT

J gene: TRBJ2-1
V gene: TRBV27
D gene: TRBD1
clone size: .
CDR3 protein: CASSLLTGGLEEQFF
CDR3 DNA: TGTGCCAGCAGTTTATTGACAGGGGGCCTCGAAGAGCAGTTCTTC